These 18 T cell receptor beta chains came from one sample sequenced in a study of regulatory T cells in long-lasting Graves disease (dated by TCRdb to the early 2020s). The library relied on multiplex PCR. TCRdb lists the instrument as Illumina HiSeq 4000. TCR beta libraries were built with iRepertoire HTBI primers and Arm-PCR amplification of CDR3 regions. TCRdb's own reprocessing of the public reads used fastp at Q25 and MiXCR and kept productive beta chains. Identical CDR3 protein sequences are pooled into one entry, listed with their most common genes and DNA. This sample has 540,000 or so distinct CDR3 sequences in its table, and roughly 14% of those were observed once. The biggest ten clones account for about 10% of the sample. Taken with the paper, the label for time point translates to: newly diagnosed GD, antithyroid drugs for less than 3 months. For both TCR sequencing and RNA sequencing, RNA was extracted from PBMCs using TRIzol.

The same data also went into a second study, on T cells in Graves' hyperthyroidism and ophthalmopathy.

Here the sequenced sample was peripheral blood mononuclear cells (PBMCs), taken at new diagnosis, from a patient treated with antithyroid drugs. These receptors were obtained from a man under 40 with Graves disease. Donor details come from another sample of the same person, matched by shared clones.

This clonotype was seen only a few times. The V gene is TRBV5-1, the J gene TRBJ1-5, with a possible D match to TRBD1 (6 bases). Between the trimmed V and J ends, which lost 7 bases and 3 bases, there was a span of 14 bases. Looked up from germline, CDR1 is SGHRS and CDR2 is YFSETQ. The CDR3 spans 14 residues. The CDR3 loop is CASASGGPNQPQHF. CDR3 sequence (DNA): TGCGCCAGCGCCTCGGGGGGGCCCAATCAGCCCCAGCATTTT.

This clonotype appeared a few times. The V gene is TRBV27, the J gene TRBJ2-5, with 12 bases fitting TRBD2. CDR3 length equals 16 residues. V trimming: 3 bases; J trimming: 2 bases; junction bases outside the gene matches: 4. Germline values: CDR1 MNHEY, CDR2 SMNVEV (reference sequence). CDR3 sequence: CASSLRTSGAQETQYF. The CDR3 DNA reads TGTGCCAGCAGTTTGCGGACTAGCGGGGCACAAGAGACCCAGTACTTC.

The CDR3: CASSVSLGTDTQYF. The CDR3 DNA reads as TGTGCCAGCAGCGTAAGCTTGGGCACAGATACGCAGTATTTT. V gene TRBV5-8 combines with J gene TRBJ2-3, with D unresolved. The CDR3 spans 14 residues. The germline V and J ends were trimmed by 4 bases and 1 base, with 10 bases remaining between them. CDR1 and CDR2 from the germline V gene are SGHTS and YDEGEE.

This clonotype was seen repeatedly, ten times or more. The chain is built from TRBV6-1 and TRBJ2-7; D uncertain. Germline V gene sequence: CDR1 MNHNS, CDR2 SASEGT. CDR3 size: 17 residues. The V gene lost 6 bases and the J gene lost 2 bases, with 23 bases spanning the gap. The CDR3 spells CASRERLLGRVTYEQYF. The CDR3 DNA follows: TGTGCCAGCAGGGAACGCCTCCTTGGTCGGGTTACCTACGAGCAGTACTTC.

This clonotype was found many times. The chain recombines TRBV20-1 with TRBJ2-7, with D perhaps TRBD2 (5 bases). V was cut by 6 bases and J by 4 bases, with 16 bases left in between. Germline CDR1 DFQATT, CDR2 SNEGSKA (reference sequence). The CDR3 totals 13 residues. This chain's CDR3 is CSASAGVRYEQYF. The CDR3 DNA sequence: TGCAGTGCATCCGCCGGGGTGAGGTACGAGCAGTACTTC.

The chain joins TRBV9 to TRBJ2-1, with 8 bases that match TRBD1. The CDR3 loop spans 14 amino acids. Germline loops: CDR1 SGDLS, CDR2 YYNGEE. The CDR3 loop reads CDPLALDRGNEQFF. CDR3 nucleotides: TGTGACCCCTTAGCCCTTGACAGGGGCAATGAGCAGTTCTTC.

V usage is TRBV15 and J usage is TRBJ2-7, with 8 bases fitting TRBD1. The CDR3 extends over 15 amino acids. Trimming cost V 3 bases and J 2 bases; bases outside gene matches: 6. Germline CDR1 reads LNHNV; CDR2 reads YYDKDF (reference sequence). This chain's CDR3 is CATSSLQGAPYEQYF. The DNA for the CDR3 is TGTGCCACCAGCAGTCTTCAGGGGGCCCCCTACGAGCAGTACTTC.

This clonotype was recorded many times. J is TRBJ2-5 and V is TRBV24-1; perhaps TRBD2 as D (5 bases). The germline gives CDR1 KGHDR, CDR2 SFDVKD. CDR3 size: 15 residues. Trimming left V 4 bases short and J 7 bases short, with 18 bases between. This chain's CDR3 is CATSDDPAGLGTQYF. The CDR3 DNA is TGTGCCACCAGTGACGATCCGGCGGGTCTGGGGACCCAGTACTTC.

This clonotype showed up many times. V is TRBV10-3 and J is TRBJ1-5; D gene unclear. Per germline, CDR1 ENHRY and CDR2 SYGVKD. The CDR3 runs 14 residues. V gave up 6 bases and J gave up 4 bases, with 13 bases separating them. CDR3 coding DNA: TGTGCCATCAGCCCTACTTGGGAAAATCAGCCCCAGCATTTT. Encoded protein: CAISPTWENQPQHF.

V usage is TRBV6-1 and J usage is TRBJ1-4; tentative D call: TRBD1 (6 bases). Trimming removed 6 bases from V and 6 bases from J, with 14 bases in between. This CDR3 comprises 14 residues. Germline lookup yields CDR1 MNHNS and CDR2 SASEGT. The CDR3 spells CASRKGGGDEKLFF. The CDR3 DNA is TGTGCCAGCAGAAAGGGGGGCGGGGATGAAAAACTGTTTTTT.

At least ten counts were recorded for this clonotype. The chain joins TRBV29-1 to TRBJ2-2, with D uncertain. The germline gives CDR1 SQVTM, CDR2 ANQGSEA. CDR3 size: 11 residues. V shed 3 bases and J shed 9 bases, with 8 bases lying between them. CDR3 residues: CSVDWRRELFF. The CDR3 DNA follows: TGCAGCGTTGATTGGCGACGGGAGCTGTTTTTT.

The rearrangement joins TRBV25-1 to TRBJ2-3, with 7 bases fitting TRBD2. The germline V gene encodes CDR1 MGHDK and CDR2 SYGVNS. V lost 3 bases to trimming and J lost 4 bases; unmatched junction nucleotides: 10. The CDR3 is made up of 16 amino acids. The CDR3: CASSEPERDGSDTQYF. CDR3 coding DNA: TGTGCCAGCAGTGAGCCCGAGCGGGACGGATCAGATACGCAGTATTTT.

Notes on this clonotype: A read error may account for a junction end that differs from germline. CDR3 sequence reads: CASSQEGAGTSYNEQFF. CDR3 coding DNA: TGCGCCAGCAGCCAAGAAGGAGCGGGAACATCCTACAATGAGCAGTTCTTC. The V and J genes are TRBV11-2 and TRBJ2-1; 7 bases align to TRBD2. The germline gives CDR1 SGHAT, CDR2 FQNNGV. CDR3 length: 17 amino acids.

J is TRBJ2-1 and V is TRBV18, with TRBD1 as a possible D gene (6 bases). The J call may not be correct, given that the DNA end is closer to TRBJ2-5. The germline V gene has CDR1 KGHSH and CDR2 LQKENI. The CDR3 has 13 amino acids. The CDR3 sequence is CASSPPDRETQYF. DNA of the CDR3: TGTGCCAGCTCACCACCGGACAGAGAGACCCAGTACTTC.

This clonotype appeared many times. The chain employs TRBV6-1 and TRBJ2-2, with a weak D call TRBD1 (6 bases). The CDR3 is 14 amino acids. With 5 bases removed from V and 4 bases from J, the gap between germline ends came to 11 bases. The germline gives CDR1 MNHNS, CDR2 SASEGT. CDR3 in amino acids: CASSLRQATGELFF. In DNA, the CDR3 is TGTGCCAGCAGTCTCCGACAGGCCACCGGGGAGCTGTTTTTT.

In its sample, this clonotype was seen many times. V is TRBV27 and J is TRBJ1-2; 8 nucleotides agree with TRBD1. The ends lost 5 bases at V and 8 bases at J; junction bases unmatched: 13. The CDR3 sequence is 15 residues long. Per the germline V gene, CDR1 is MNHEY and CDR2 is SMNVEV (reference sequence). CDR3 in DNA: TGTGCCAGCAGTCCCCGGGACAGGTCGATAAAGGGCTACACCTTC. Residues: CASSPRDRSIKGYTF.

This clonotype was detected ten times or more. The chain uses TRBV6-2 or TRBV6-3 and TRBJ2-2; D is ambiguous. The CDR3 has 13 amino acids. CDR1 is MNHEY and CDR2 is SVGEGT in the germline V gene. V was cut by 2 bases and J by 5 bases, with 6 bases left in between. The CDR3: CASSYTETGELFF. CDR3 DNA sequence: TGTGCCAGCAGTTACACGGAGACCGGGGAGCTGTTTTTT.

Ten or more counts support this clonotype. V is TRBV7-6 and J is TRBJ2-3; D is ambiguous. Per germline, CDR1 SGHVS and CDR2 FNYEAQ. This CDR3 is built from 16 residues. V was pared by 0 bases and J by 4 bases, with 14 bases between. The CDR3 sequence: CASSLAPAKPADTQYF. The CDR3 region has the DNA TGTGCCAGCAGCTTAGCCCCCGCGAAGCCTGCAGATACGCAGTATTTT.